Listed below are T cell receptor beta chains from one sample, sequenced in a study of Graves' ophthalmopathy and Graves' hyperthyroidism. TCRdb re-called the multiplex PCR reads with MiXCR, one entry per CDR3 protein. The table shows around 1,000,000 distinct CDR3 sequences, with less than 45% occurring only once. Sequencing was done on a sample of peripheral blood or thyroid tissue (not recorded which). The receptors were gathered from an adult man with Graves' hyperthyroidism. Both conserved end residues are part of each CDR3. The D gene is left open where the match is weak. Clone size, where shown, is once, few, many, or a class for clones that have expanded.

D gene: .; V gene: TRBV7-8; clone size: many; J gene: TRBJ2-5; CDR3 DNA: TGTGCCAGCAGCTTCGGGCCCCTAAGGGAGACCCAGTACTTC; CDR3 protein: CASSFGPLRETQYF
D gene: TRBD1; V gene: TRBV27; clone size: .; J gene: TRBJ1-2; CDR3 DNA: TGTGCCAGCAGTGCTACGCGGGGACAGGCTCCCTATGGCTACACCTTC; CDR3 protein: CASSATRGQAPYGYTF
D gene: .; V gene: TRBV10-3; clone size: .; J gene: TRBJ1-1; CDR3 DNA: TGTGCCACCACAGGGATTGAAGCTGAAGCTTTCTTT; CDR3 protein: CATTGIEAEAFF
D gene: .; V gene: TRBV7-8; clone size: few; J gene: TRBJ1-1; CDR3 DNA: TGTGCCAGCAGCCAACACACTGAAGCTTTCTTT; CDR3 protein: CASSQHTEAFF
D gene: .; V gene: TRBV20-1; clone size: few; J gene: TRBJ1-4; CDR3 DNA: TGCAGTGCTAGATTTTTGGGATCGGTTAATGAAAAACTGTTTTTT; CDR3 protein: CSARFLGSVNEKLFF
D gene: .; V gene: TRBV7-3; clone size: many; J gene: TRBJ1-1; CDR3 DNA: TGTGCCAGCAGCCCCCGGGGGGGGACCACTGAAGCTTTCTTT; CDR3 protein: CASSPRGGTTEAFF
D gene: .; V gene: TRBV2; clone size: many; J gene: TRBJ1-2; CDR3 DNA: TGTGCCAGCAGTGCTGGTGGCATCAGTAACTATGGCTACACCTTC; CDR3 protein: CASSAGGISNYGYTF
D gene: .; V gene: TRBV11-2; clone size: .; J gene: TRBJ1-3; CDR3 DNA: TGTGCCAGCAGCCCAGCCACCGCGGGTGGAAACACCATATATTTT; CDR3 protein: CASSPATAGGNTIYF
D gene: .; V gene: TRBV20-1; clone size: .; J gene: TRBJ1-5; CDR3 DNA: TGCAGTGCTAGAGATATCTCTGTAGGGAGTTTTGGCAATCAGCCCCAGCATTTT; CDR3 protein: CSARDISVGSFGNQPQHF
D gene: TRBD1; V gene: TRBV30; clone size: .; J gene: TRBJ1-4; CDR3 DNA: TGTGCCCGCCAGACAGGGGGCGGTGAAAAACTGTTTTTT; CDR3 protein: CARQTGGGEKLFF
D gene: TRBD1; V gene: TRBV4-1; clone size: few; J gene: TRBJ1-2; CDR3 DNA: TGCGCCAGCAGCCAATGGACAGGAGCTTTAAATAACTATGGCTACACCTTC; CDR3 protein: CASSQWTGALNNYGYTF
D gene: .; V gene: TRBV19; clone size: many; J gene: TRBJ2-7; CDR3 DNA: TGTGCCAGTAGTAAGGGCCAGGACTACGAGCAGTACTTC; CDR3 protein: CASSKGQDYEQYF
D gene: TRBD1; V gene: TRBV25-1; clone size: many; J gene: TRBJ1-4; CDR3 DNA: TGTGCCTCTCAGGGGGTTTTAGGAGAAAAACTGTTTTTT; CDR3 protein: CASQGVLGEKLFF
D gene: TRBD1; V gene: TRBV7-8; clone size: many; J gene: TRBJ2-7; CDR3 DNA: TGTGCCAGCAGCGCCGGACAGGGGGCGCGGCACGAGCAGTACTTC; CDR3 protein: CASSAGQGARHEQYF
D gene: TRBD2; V gene: TRBV11-2; clone size: many; J gene: TRBJ2-7; CDR3 DNA: TGTGCCAGCAGCTCGTTAAGCGGGAGGGCCGTCGAGCAGTACTTC; CDR3 protein: CASSSLSGRAVEQYF
D gene: .; V gene: TRBV7-2; clone size: few; J gene: TRBJ2-5; CDR3 DNA: TGTGCCAGCAGCTTAGAAATCCGCCGGGGAGCCCAAGAGACCCAGTACTTC; CDR3 protein: CASSLEIRRGAQETQYF
D gene: .; V gene: TRBV7-8; clone size: few; J gene: TRBJ1-1; CDR3 DNA: TGTGCCAGCAGCCCCGCAGCCAGCCTGGACACTGAAGCTTTCTTT; CDR3 protein: CASSPAASLDTEAFF
D gene: TRBD2; V gene: TRBV3-1; clone size: .; J gene: TRBJ2-7; CDR3 DNA: TGTGCCAGCAGCCGAGGACTAGCGGGGGAATCCTACGAGCAGTACTTC; CDR3 protein: CASSRGLAGESYEQYF
D gene: .; V gene: TRBV2; clone size: .; J gene: TRBJ1-5; CDR3 DNA: TGTGCCAGCAGTGACAGCCATAGCAATCAGCCCCAGCATTTT; CDR3 protein: CASSDSHSNQPQHF
D gene: .; V gene: TRBV7-2; clone size: .; J gene: TRBJ2-7; CDR3 DNA: TGTGCCAGCAGCTTGCGAAGTAAGGGCTACGAGCAGTACTTC; CDR3 protein: CASSLRSKGYEQYF
D gene: .; V gene: TRBV5-4; clone size: .; J gene: TRBJ1-6; CDR3 DNA: TGTGCCAGCAGCCATAAACAGGATTATAATTCACCCCTCCACTTT; CDR3 protein: CASSHKQDYNSPLHF
D gene: TRBD1; V gene: TRBV10-3; clone size: .; J gene: TRBJ2-5; CDR3 DNA: TGTGCCATCAGTGAGTCCGGGACAGGGAAAGAGACCCAGTACTTC; CDR3 protein: CAISESGTGKETQYF
D gene: .; V gene: TRBV5-4; clone size: .; J gene: TRBJ2-5; CDR3 DNA: TGTGCCAGCGGCCCACAAACAGAGACCCAGTACTTC; CDR3 protein: CASGPQTETQYF
D gene: .; V gene: TRBV15; clone size: .; J gene: TRBJ2-3; CDR3 DNA: TGTGCCACCAGCAGAGATACTCATGCAGATACGCAGTATTTT; CDR3 protein: CATSRDTHADTQYF
D gene: .; V gene: TRBV7-2; clone size: .; J gene: TRBJ2-7; CDR3 DNA: TGTGCCAGCAGCTCCAGTGGGACACCAGGCTACGAGCAGTACTTC; CDR3 protein: CASSSSGTPGYEQYF
D gene: .; V gene: TRBV3-1; clone size: few; J gene: TRBJ2-2; CDR3 DNA: TGTGCCAGCAGCCAAGAAATATCCGGCACCGGGGAGCTGTTTTTT; CDR3 protein: CASSQEISGTGELFF
D gene: .; V gene: TRBV4-3; clone size: .; J gene: TRBJ2-2; CDR3 DNA: TGCGCCAGCAGCCAGGAGGAATACACCGGGGAGCTGTTTTTT; CDR3 protein: CASSQEEYTGELFF
D gene: TRBD1; V gene: TRBV18; clone size: .; J gene: TRBJ1-1; CDR3 DNA: TGTGCCAGCTACGGGACAGGGCAAATGAACACTGAAGCTTTCTTT; CDR3 protein: CASYGTGQMNTEAFF
D gene: .; V gene: TRBV20-1; clone size: .; J gene: TRBJ2-7; CDR3 DNA: TGCAGTTTCCGGGACTTTCAACACTACGAGCAGTACTTC; CDR3 protein: CSFRDFQHYEQYF
D gene: .; V gene: TRBV29-1; clone size: .; J gene: TRBJ1-2; CDR3 DNA: TGCAGCGCAACTAGCGGGAGAGGCTACACCTTC; CDR3 protein: CSATSGRGYTF
D gene: .; V gene: TRBV12-3/TRBV12-4; clone size: once; J gene: TRBJ1-4; CDR3 DNA: TGTGCCAGCAGCTCACTAGCAACGTACCAAGTTGCAACTAATGAAAAACTGTTTTTT; CDR3 protein: CASSSLATYQVATNEKLFF
D gene: TRBD1; V gene: TRBV12-3/TRBV12-4; clone size: .; J gene: TRBJ1-5; CDR3 DNA: TGTGCCAGCAGTTGGGGAACAGGGGGCCACAATCAGCCCCAGCATTTT; CDR3 protein: CASSWGTGGHNQPQHF
D gene: .; V gene: TRBV28; clone size: .; J gene: TRBJ2-7; CDR3 DNA: TGTGCCATCGGAAGGAACGAGCAGTACTTC; CDR3 protein: CAIGRNEQYF
D gene: .; V gene: TRBV19; clone size: many; J gene: TRBJ2-5; CDR3 DNA: TGTGCCAGTAGCGTCACGTTGGGAAAGACCCAGTACTTC; CDR3 protein: CASSVTLGKTQYF
D gene: .; V gene: TRBV5-1; clone size: many; J gene: TRBJ2-2; CDR3 DNA: TGCGCCAGCAGCTTGTTTCAGGGTGGCACCGGGGAGCTGTTTTTT; CDR3 protein: CASSLFQGGTGELFF
D gene: TRBD1; V gene: TRBV7-2; clone size: .; J gene: TRBJ1-2; CDR3 DNA: TGTGCCAGCAGCTTAGCGGACAGGGGCACCTATGGCTACACCTTC; CDR3 protein: CASSLADRGTYGYTF
D gene: .; V gene: TRBV7-9; clone size: .; J gene: TRBJ1-1; CDR3 DNA: TGTGCCTGGAGTGTCGGAAGTTCCGAAGCTTTCTTT; CDR3 protein: CAWSVGSSEAFF
D gene: .; V gene: TRBV12-3/TRBV12-4; clone size: many; J gene: TRBJ1-6; CDR3 DNA: TGTGCCAGCAGTTCGACCCCTGGTTCACCCCTCCACTTT; CDR3 protein: CASSSTPGSPLHF